The sequence of this T cell receptor (beta chain) was determined in a study of blood T cell repertoires in COVID-19 (dated by TCRdb to between 2020 and 2021). In the study overall: Samples from collaborators originated in the United States, Italy and Spain and spanned both the acute and convalescent phases of COVID-19. Samples came from the ongoing ImmuneRACE study (first 160 participants) plus 1,254 subjects from 6 global collaborators. Deeply sampled blood TCRbeta repertoires from subjects exposed to, actively infected with, or recovered from COVID-19 were included in the dataset. The prospective study material was composed of cDNA or gDNA derived from T cells, B-cell-depleted T cells, or PBMCs. The repertoires were released in a freely available public database intended as a resource for research on the immune response to SARS-CoV-2. Where HLA class I and class II types were available, the types were taken from metadata supplied by the sample provider, not from assay-based typing. The sample metadata nearly always contained a de-identified subject ID, COVID-19 status, age in years and sex.

As encoded in the germline V gene (reference sequence), CDR1 is SSHAT while CDR2 is FNYEAQ. V loses 3 bases of germline sequence and J loses 0 bases, and the interval between the two ends is 9 bases. Its CDR3 holds 15 amino acids, cysteine through phenylalanine. The DNA shown is the 45-base CDR3, in frame from base 1. A note on this clone: The antigen it binds to is not known. No base quality information exists; no much larger clone differs at one position.

TCRbeta CDR3 regions were amplified from genomic DNA using the immunoSEQ Assay, a bias-controlled multiplex PCR. Per the original workflow: Within the assay, amplification of reference gene primers was used to estimate how many nucleated cells each sample contained. Sequence reads were collapsed and filtered to measure the absolute abundance of every unique TCRbeta CDR3 rearrangement. For each sample, productive Simpson clonality was calculated by taking the square root of Simpson's diversity index across productive rearrangements. TCRdb re-hosts the immuneACCESS table, in-frame sequences only. Its copies lack some clones; in the studies checked, an unresolved V gene accounts for under half of them, and the cause for the rest is not known. V and J calls and clone size follow that table, whereas D and trimming were derived from the DNA. The sample table contains 130,000 to 150,000 clones; only one count was recorded for roughly 88% of them. Together, the top ten hold roughly 1.9% of the sample.

The collaborating institutions used their own protocols to collect whole blood in K2EDTA tubes. For TCRbeta analysis, collaborator samples were shipped as frozen whole blood, as isolated PBMCs, or as DNA extracted from either sample type. Summary of the overall study and its limitations: Clinical and demographic metadata were provided uncurated, with the amount varying by source and participant.

Recombination connected TRBV7-7 to TRBJ2-1; perhaps TRBD1 is the D gene, with 6 bases matching. The receptor was derived from a man in his 70s with acute or convalescent COVID-19. The sequenced sample consisted of peripheral blood. The CDR3 reads as follows: CASSLDSSSYNEQFF. The DNA sequence is TGTGCCAGCAGCTTGGACAGCAGCTCCTACAATGAGCAGTTCTTC. When the CDR3 is completed using the reference TRBV7-7 and TRBJ2-1 genes on either side, the full variable domain is GAGVSQSPRYKVTKRGQDVTLRCDPISSHATLYWYQQALGQGPEFLTYFNYEAQPDKSGLPSDRFSAERPEGSISTLTIQRTEQRDSAMYRCASSLDSSSYNEQFFGPGTRLTVL.